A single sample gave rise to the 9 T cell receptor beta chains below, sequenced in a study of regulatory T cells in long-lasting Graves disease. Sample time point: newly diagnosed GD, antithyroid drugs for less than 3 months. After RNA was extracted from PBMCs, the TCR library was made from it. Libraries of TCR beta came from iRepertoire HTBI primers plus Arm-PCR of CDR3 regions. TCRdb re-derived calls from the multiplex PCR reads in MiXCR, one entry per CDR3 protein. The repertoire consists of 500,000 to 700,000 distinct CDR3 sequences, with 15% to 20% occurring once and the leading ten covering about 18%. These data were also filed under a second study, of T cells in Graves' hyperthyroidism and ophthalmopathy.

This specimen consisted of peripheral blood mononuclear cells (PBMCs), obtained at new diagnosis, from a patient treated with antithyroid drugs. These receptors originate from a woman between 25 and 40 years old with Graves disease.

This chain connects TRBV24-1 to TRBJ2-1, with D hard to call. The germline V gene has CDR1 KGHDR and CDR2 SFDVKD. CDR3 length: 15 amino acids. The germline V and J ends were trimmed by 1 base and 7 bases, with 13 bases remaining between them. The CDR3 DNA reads TGTGCCACCAGTGATTTAACCCTAGAGTCGAATGAGCAGTTCTTC. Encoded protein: CATSDLTLESNEQFF.

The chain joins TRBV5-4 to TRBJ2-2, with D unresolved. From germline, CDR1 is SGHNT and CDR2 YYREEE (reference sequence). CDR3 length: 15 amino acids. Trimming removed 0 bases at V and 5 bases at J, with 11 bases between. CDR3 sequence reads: CASSLEAGPTGELFF. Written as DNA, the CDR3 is TGTGCCAGCAGCTTGGAGGCAGGCCCTACCGGGGAGCTGTTTTTT.

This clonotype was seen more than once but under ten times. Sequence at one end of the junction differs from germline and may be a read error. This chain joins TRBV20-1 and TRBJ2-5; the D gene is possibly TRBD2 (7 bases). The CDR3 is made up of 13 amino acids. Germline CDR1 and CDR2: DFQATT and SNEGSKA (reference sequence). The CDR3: CSARGAAQGTQYF. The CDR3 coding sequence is TGCAGTGCCCGGGGGGCAGCCCAAGGGACCCAGTACTTC.

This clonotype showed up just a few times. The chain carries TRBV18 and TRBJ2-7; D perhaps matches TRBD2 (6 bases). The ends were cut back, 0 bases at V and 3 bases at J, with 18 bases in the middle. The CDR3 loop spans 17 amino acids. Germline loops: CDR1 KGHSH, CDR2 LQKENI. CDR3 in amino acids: CASSPPAGPGTVYEQYF. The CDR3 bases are TGTGCCAGCTCACCACCCGCGGGACCGGGGACTGTCTACGAGCAGTACTTC.

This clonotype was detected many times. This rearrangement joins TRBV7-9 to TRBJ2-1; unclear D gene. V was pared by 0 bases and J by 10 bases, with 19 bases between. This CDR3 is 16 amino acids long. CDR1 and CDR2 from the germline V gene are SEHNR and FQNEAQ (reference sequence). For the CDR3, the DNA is TGTGCCAGCAGCTTAGCGCAAGATTGGGGTTCTAGGGAGCAGTTCTTC. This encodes CASSLAQDWGSREQFF.

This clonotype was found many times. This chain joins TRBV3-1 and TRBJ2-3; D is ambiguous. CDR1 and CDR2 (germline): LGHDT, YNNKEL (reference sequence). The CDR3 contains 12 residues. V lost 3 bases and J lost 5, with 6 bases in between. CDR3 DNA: TGTGCCAGCAGCCATGACAAAGATACGCAGTATTTT. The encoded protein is CASSHDKDTQYF.

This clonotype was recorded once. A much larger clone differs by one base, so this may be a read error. CDR3 protein: CASRGETGNQPQHF. The CDR3, as DNA: TGTGCCAGCAGGGGGGAGACGGGCAATCAGCCCCAGCATTTT. This chain joins TRBV6-2 or TRBV6-3 and TRBJ1-5, with a weak D call TRBD1 (5 bases). The germline V and J ends were trimmed by 6 bases and 2 bases, with 11 bases remaining between them. Germline-derived CDR1 and CDR2 are MNHEY and SVGEGT. The CDR3 consists of 14 residues.

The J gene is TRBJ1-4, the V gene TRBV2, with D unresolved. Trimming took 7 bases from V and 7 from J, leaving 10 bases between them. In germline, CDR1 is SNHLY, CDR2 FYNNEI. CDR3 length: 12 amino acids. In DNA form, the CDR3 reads TGTGCCAGCAAGTCTGGGTTTGAAAAACTGTTTTTT. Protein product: CASKSGFEKLFF.

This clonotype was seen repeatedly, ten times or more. CDR3 amino acids: CASSELGYGYTF. CDR3 sequence (DNA): TGTGCCAGCAGTGAATTGGGGTATGGCTACACCTTC. The chain is built from TRBV25-1 and TRBJ1-2; D is uncertain. CDR1 is MGHDK, CDR2 SYGVNS, per germline. The CDR3 runs 12 residues. The germline V and J ends were trimmed by 1 base and 5 bases, with 5 bases remaining between them.